A selection of T cell receptor beta chains follows, all from one sample in a study of blood T cells in healthy people across ages. TCRdb redid the calling of the 5' RACE reads with MiXCR, one entry per CDR3 protein. The sample has 800,000 to 900,000 distinct CDR3 sequences, 55% to 65% seen once. The sequenced sample consisted of blood. The receptors were sampled from a man in his thirties or forties in good health. CDR3s include the opening cysteine and the closing phenylalanine or tryptophan. Fields, in order: D gene, V gene, J gene, clone size, CDR3 protein, CDR3 DNA. The D gene is left open where the match is weak. Where a row states a size, it is once, few, many or the class of an expanded clone; other rows omit it.

>NA|TRBV7-8|TRBJ2-7|NA
CASSPEARDRTRYEQYF
TGTGCCAGCAGCCCCGAGGCTAGGGACAGGACTAGGTACGAGCAGTACTTC
>NA|TRBV27|TRBJ2-1|NA
CASSLARYKNEQFF
TGTGCCAGCAGTTTAGCGCGGTACAAGAATGAGCAGTTCTTC
>NA|TRBV12-3/TRBV12-4|TRBJ2-3|few
CASSLRDVDTQYF
TGTGCCAGCAGCCTCCGGGACGTAGATACGCAGTATTTT
>TRBD1|TRBV12-3/TRBV12-4|TRBJ2-7|many
CASSPEDRVTYEQYF
TGTGCCAGCAGCCCTGAAGACAGGGTAACCTACGAGCAGTACTTC
>NA|TRBV7-2|TRBJ2-7|NA
CASSLGRWMGNEQYF
TGTGCCAGCAGCTTAGGGAGGTGGATGGGGAACGAGCAGTACTTC
>TRBD1|TRBV6-5|TRBJ2-5|NA
CASSYADRDNEQYF
TGTGCCAGCAGTTACGCCGACAGGGACAATGAGCAGTACTTC
>NA|TRBV5-5|TRBJ1-2|NA
CASSLPRRFNYGYTF
TGTGCCAGCAGCTTGCCCCGGCGGTTTAACTATGGCTACACCTTC
>NA|TRBV20-1|TRBJ2-7|NA
CSPLRGSYEQYF
TGCAGCCCCTTAAGGGGCTCCTACGAGCAGTACTTC
>NA|TRBV30|TRBJ2-7|NA
CAWSVNSRYEQYF
TGTGCCTGGAGTGTAAACAGCCGATACGAGCAGTACTTC
>NA|TRBV9|TRBJ2-3|NA
CASRAGPSTDTQYF
TGTGCCAGCCGCGCCGGACCCAGCACAGATACGCAGTATTTT
>TRBD2|TRBV7-9|TRBJ2-1|many
CASRPRTSGKHNEQFF
TGTGCCAGCAGGCCTAGGACTAGCGGAAAACACAATGAGCAGTTCTTC
>TRBD1|TRBV5-1|TRBJ2-3|few
CASSTGQGTDTQYF
TGCGCCAGCAGCACCGGACAGGGTACAGATACGCAGTATTTT
>TRBD2|TRBV4-2|TRBJ2-3|NA
CASSSRLAGDTQYF
TGTGCCAGCAGCTCAAGACTAGCGGGGGATACGCAGTATTTT
>NA|TRBV15|TRBJ2-5|NA
CATSRDREIRTQYF
TGTGCCACCAGCAGAGACAGGGAAATTCGGACCCAGTACTTC
>NA|TRBV4-3|TRBJ2-7|NA
CASSQDEDGRSYEQYF
TGCGCCAGCAGCCAAGATGAGGATGGCAGGAGCTACGAGCAGTACTTC
>TRBD2|TRBV29-1|TRBJ2-1|few
CSVKKASGGSYNEQFF
TGCAGCGTCAAAAAGGCTAGCGGGGGCTCCTACAATGAGCAGTTCTTC
>NA|TRBV28|TRBJ1-4|NA
CASSLRSAEKLFF
TGTGCCAGCAGTTTGAGGTCGGCTGAAAAACTGTTTTTT
>TRBD1|TRBV29-1|TRBJ2-7|few
CSVIQGAAGEQYF
TGCAGCGTTATCCAGGGGGCCGCAGGCGAGCAGTACTTC
>TRBD1|TRBV29-1|TRBJ2-5|NA
CSEGGQPQETQYF
TGCAGCGAAGGGGGACAGCCTCAAGAGACCCAGTACTTC
>TRBD1|TRBV29-1|TRBJ1-2|few
CSGGQGSDYGYTF
TGCAGCGGAGGACAGGGATCAGACTATGGCTACACCTTC
>NA|TRBV4-1|TRBJ2-1|NA
CASRPRTTDYNEQFF
TGCGCCAGCAGACCAAGGACTACTGATTACAATGAGCAGTTCTTC
>TRBD1|TRBV28|TRBJ1-4|NA
CASSITGVPNEKLFF
TGTGCCAGCAGTATCACAGGGGTCCCTAATGAAAAACTGTTTTTT
>NA|TRBV12-3/TRBV12-4|TRBJ2-2|NA
CASSPGFGELFF
TGTGCCAGCAGTCCAGGGTTCGGGGAGCTGTTTTTT
>NA|TRBV7-9|TRBJ2-1|NA
CASSYNPNNEQFF
TGTGCCAGCAGCTACAACCCCAACAATGAGCAGTTCTTC
>TRBD1|TRBV7-2|TRBJ2-7|NA
CASSLGPGTGTYEQYF
TGTGCCAGCAGCTTAGGTCCCGGGACAGGGACCTACGAGCAGTACTTC
>NA|TRBV20-1|TRBJ2-7|NA
CSAPGRVSRYEQYF
TGCAGTGCCCCTGGGAGAGTGTCCCGATACGAGCAGTACTTC
>NA|TRBV2|TRBJ2-1|NA
CASSAAFPDEQFF
TGTGCCAGCAGCGCCGCCTTCCCCGATGAGCAGTTCTTC
>TRBD1|TRBV27|TRBJ2-1|NA
CASSLSPGTGEEGSINEQFF
TGTGCCAGCAGTTTATCGCCCGGGACAGGGGAGGAGGGATCGATCAATGAGCAGTTCTTC
>TRBD1|TRBV27|TRBJ2-7|NA
CASSWTGGELYEQYF
TGTGCCAGCAGTTGGACAGGGGGAGAGCTCTACGAGCAGTACTTC
>NA|TRBV12-3/TRBV12-4|TRBJ2-2|NA
CASSPDYASNTGELFF
TGTGCCAGCAGTCCGGACTATGCCTCGAACACCGGGGAGCTGTTTTTT
>TRBD1|TRBV28|TRBJ2-1|NA
CASSSVGQNNEQFF
TGTGCCAGCAGTTCGGTGGGACAGAACAATGAGCAGTTCTTC
>NA|TRBV20-1|TRBJ2-1|NA
CSARDPWDEQFF
TGCAGTGCCCGGGACCCTTGGGATGAGCAGTTCTTC
>TRBD2|TRBV4-2|TRBJ2-7|many
CASSQGTSGESYEQYF
TGTGCCAGCAGCCAAGGGACTAGCGGGGAGTCCTACGAGCAGTACTTC
>TRBD2|TRBV28|TRBJ2-7|NA
CASSFAGGFLAYEQYF
TGTGCCAGCAGTTTCGCGGGGGGGTTTTTAGCATACGAGCAGTACTTC
>NA|TRBV20-1|TRBJ2-7|NA
CSARALHYEQYF
TGCAGTGCTAGGGCCTTACACTACGAGCAGTACTTC
>NA|TRBV12-3/TRBV12-4|TRBJ1-6|few
CASSLVRAPLHF
TGTGCCAGCAGTTTAGTCCGGGCACCCCTCCACTTT
>NA|TRBV2|TRBJ2-3|NA
CASSEPVRTSTDTQYF
TGTGCCAGCAGTGAACCGGTACGGACTAGCACAGATACGCAGTATTTT
>TRBD1|TRBV15|TRBJ1-6|NA
CATSRQTDRLSSYNSPLHF
TGTGCCACCAGCAGACAAACGGACAGGCTAAGCTCCTATAATTCACCCCTCCACTTT
>TRBD1|TRBV29-1|TRBJ2-2|NA
CSGQGVNTGELFF
TGCAGCGGACAGGGGGTTAACACCGGGGAGCTGTTTTTT
>TRBD1|TRBV6-5|TRBJ2-3|NA
CASSRQGVITDTQYF
TGTGCCAGCAGCCGACAGGGAGTGATCACAGATACGCAGTATTTT
>NA|TRBV4-3|TRBJ1-2|NA
CASNQNPQRDTAYGYTF
TGCGCCAGCAACCAAAATCCCCAGAGGGACACCGCCTATGGCTACACCTTC
>NA|TRBV6-5|TRBJ2-3|NA
CASRRTWSTDTQYF
TGTGCCAGCAGACGTACTTGGAGCACAGATACGCAGTATTTT
>NA|TRBV12-3/TRBV12-4|TRBJ1-1|NA
CASSFQTWLAFF
TGTGCCAGCAGTTTCCAGACATGGCTGGCTTTCTTT
>NA|TRBV14|TRBJ1-2|NA
CASSQDNWGRGYTF
TGTGCCAGCAGCCAAGATAATTGGGGTAGAGGCTACACCTTC
>NA|TRBV4-2|TRBJ1-2|NA
CASSQDVAARLGYTF
TGTGCCAGCAGCCAAGATGTCGCAGCCCGCTTGGGCTACACCTTC
>NA|TRBV2|TRBJ2-1|few
CASTGVAAQAFQFF
TGTGCCAGCACGGGGGTCGCGGCACAAGCCTTCCAGTTCTTC
>NA|TRBV20-1|TRBJ2-7|NA
CSAPPGLAYEQYF
TGCAGTGCTCCCCCGGGACTGGCCTACGAGCAGTACTTC
>NA|TRBV27|TRBJ2-1|NA
CASSPLANSYNEQFF
TGTGCCAGCAGTCCTTTAGCGAACTCCTACAATGAGCAGTTCTTC
>TRBD1|TRBV4-2|TRBJ1-2|once
CASSQDKTGNGYTF
TGTGCCAGCAGCCAAGACAAGACAGGGAATGGCTACACCTTC
>TRBD1|TRBV20-1|TRBJ1-5|NA
CSASRQGTRQPQHF
TGCAGTGCTAGCCGACAGGGGACAAGGCAGCCCCAGCATTTT
>NA|TRBV20-1|TRBJ2-1|NA
CSAEGLRGGGGEQFF
TGCAGTGCGGAGGGACTAAGGGGGGGAGGTGGTGAGCAGTTCTTC
>TRBD2|TRBV14|TRBJ2-1|few
CASSQLAGTTYNEQFF
TGTGCCAGCAGCCAACTAGCGGGGACCACCTACAATGAGCAGTTCTTC
>NA|TRBV7-2|TRBJ2-2|NA
CASSFRGTANTGELFF
TGTGCCAGCAGCTTTAGGGGGACTGCCAACACCGGGGAGCTGTTTTTT
>TRBD1|TRBV27|TRBJ2-4|NA
CASRDRGLGYDIQYF
TGTGCCAGCCGGGACAGGGGGCTTGGTTATGACATTCAGTACTTC
>NA|TRBV4-2|TRBJ2-1|NA
CASSQDLGDEQFF
TGTGCCAGCAGCCAAGATCTGGGGGATGAGCAGTTCTTC
>NA|TRBV28|TRBJ2-5|NA
CASSQTRGALETQYF
TGTGCCAGCAGCCAAACTCGGGGGGCATTAGAGACCCAGTACTTC
>NA|TRBV29-1|TRBJ2-4|few
CSVEVAALASQYF
TGCAGCGTTGAAGTGGCAGCCCTAGCATCGCAGTACTTC
>TRBD1|TRBV29-1|TRBJ2-7|NA
CSVEGTGVSDEQYF
TGCAGCGTCGAGGGGACAGGGGTTAGCGACGAGCAGTACTTC
>TRBD1|TRBV4-2|TRBJ2-5|NA
CASSQAGQYQETQYF
TGTGCCAGCAGCCAAGCGGGACAGTACCAAGAGACCCAGTACTTC